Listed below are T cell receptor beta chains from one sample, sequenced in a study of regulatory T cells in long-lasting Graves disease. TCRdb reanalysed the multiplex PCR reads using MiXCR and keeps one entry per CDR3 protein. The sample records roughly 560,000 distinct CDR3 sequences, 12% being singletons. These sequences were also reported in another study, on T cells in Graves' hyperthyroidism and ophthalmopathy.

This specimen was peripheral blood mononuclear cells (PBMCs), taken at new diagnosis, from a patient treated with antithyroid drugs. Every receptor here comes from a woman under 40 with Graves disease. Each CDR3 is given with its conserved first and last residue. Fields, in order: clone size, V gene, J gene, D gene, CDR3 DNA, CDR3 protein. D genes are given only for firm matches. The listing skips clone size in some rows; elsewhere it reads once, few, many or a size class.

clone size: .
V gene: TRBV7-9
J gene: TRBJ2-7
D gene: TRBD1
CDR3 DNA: TGTGCCAGCAGCTTCACAGGGGAGGAGCAGTACTTC
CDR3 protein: CASSFTGEEQYF

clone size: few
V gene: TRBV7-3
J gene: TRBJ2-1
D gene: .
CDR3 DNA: TGTGCCAGCAGCTTAAGGGACCTGCAGGTAGGTAAGAATGAGCAGTTCTTC
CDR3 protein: CASSLRDLQVGKNEQFF

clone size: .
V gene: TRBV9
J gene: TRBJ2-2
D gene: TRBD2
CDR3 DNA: TGTGCCAGCAGCGTAAATTCACATAGCGGGAGCTGGGCCGGGGAGCTGTTTTTT
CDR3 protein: CASSVNSHSGSWAGELFF

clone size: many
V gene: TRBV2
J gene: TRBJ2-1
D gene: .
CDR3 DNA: TGTGCCAGCAGTGAAAAGGGGTTCTGGGGCAATGAGCAGTTCTTC
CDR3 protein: CASSEKGFWGNEQFF

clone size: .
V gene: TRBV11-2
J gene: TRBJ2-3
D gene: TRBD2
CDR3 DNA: TGTGCCAGCAGCTTACGTACCGGGACTAGCGGACCCCAAGATACGCAGTATTTT
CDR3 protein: CASSLRTGTSGPQDTQYF

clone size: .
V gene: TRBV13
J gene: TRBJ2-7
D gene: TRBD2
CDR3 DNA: TGTGCCAGCAACCCCCTAGCGGACTTGACCTACGAGCAGTACTTC
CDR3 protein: CASNPLADLTYEQYF

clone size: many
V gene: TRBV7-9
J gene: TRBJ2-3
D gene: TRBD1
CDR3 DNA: TGTGCCAGCAGCTTGACAGGGGCCGGCACAGATACGCAGTATTTT
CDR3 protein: CASSLTGAGTDTQYF

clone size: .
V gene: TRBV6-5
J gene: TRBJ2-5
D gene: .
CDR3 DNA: TGTGCCAGCAGTTCCTCCTGGGGGCAACAAGAGACCCAGTACTTC
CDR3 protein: CASSSSWGQQETQYF

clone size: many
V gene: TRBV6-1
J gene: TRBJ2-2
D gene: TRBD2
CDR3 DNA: TGTGCCAGCATGGGCCAGCAGGGACTAGCTCTCACCGGGGAGCTGTTTTTT
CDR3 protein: CASMGQQGLALTGELFF

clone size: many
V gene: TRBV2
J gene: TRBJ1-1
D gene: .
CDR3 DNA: TGTGCCAGCAGTGTACCTAGGGGCCAGGGACTGAAGGACACTGAAGCTTTCTTT
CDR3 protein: CASSVPRGQGLKDTEAFF

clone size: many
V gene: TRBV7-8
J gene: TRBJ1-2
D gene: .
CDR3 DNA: TGTGCCAGCAGCTTAGTGGTGGGCAGGAGCGGCTACACCTTC
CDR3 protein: CASSLVVGRSGYTF

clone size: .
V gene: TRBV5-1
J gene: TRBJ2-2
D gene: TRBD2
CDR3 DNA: TGCGCCAGCAGAGGGCTAGCGGGGCCCGGGGAGCTGTTTTTT
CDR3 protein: CASRGLAGPGELFF

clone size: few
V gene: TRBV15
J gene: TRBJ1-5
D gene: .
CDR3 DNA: TGTGCCACCAGCTCCCTCTGGAGGGGGGATCAGCCCCAGCATTTT
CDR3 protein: CATSSLWRGDQPQHF

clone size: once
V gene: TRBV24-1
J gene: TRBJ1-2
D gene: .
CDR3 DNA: TGTGCCACCAGTGAGCCGGGACAAACGGATGGCTACACCTTC
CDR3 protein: CATSEPGQTDGYTF

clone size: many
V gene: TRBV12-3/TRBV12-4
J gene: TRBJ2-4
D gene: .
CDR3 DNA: TGTGCCAGCAGTCAAAGAGGCGGGGGCGAGGGCAAAAACATTCAGTACTTC
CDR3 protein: CASSQRGGGEGKNIQYF

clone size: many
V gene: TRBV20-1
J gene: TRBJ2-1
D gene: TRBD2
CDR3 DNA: TGCAGTGCTGCAACTAGCGGGAGGCGGCAGTTCTTC
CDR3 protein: CSAATSGRRQFF

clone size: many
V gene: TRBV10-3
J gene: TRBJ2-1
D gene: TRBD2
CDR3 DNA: TGTGCCATCAGTGAGCCACTAGCGGGACTGGACAATGAGCAGTTCTTC
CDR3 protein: CAISEPLAGLDNEQFF

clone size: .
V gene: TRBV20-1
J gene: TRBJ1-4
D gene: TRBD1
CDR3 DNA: TGCAGTGCTAGAAGGGGACAGGGGGGAGAAAAACTGTTTTTT
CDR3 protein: CSARRGQGGEKLFF

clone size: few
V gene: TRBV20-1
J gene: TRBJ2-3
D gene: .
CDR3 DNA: TGCAGTGCTAGAACGGCAGGGTTTAGAACAGATACGCAGTATTTT
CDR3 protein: CSARTAGFRTDTQYF

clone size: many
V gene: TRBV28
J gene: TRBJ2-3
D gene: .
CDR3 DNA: TGCGCCAGCAGCTCGGGACTTCGCACAGATACGCAGTATTTT
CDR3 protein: CASSSGLRTDTQYF

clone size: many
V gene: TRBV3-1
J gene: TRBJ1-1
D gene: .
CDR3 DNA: TGTGCCAGCAGCCGACCAGGTAGTAAACACACTGAAGCTTTCTTT
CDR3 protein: CASSRPGSKHTEAFF

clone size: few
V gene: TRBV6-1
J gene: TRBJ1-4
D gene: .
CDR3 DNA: TGTGCCAGCAAGGGGTTAACTAATGAAAAACTGTTTTTT
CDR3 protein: CASKGLTNEKLFF

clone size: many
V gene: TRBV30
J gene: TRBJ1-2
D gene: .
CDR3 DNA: TGTGCCTGGAGCAACCTACTGGAGAACTATGGCTACACCTTC
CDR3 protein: CAWSNLLENYGYTF

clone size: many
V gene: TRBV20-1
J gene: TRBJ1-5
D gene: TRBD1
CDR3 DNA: TGCAGTGCTAGAGATACAGGGGGCGAAGGGTGGCAGCCCCAGCATTTT
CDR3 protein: CSARDTGGEGWQPQHF

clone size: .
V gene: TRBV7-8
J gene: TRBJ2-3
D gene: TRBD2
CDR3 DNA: TGTGCCGGCACCCCTTTGACTAGCGGGAGGACAGATACGCAGTATTTT
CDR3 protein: CAGTPLTSGRTDTQYF

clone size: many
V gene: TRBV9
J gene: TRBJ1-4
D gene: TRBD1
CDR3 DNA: TGTGCCAGCAGCTCCACCCGGGACAGAGAAAGTAATGAAAAACTGTTTTTT
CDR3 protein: CASSSTRDRESNEKLFF

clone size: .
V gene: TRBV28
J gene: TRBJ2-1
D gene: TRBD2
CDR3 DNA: TGTGCCAGCAGGACTGATCTAGCGGGAGGGCCAAGGAATGAGCAGTTCTTC
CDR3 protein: CASRTDLAGGPRNEQFF

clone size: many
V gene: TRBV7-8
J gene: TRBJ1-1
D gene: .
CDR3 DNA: TGTGCCAGCAGCTGGTCCCGATCTTTTTCCATGAACACTGAAGCTTTCTTT
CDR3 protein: CASSWSRSFSMNTEAFF

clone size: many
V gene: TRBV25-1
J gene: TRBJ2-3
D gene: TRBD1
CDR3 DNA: TGTGCCAGCAGTGACTACAGGGGGTATGGGACAGATACGCAGTATTTT
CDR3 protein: CASSDYRGYGTDTQYF

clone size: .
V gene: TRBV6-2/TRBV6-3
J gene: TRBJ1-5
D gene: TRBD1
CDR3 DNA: TGTGCCAGCAACTACAGGGGAAGTCAGCCCCAGCATTTT
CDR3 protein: CASNYRGSQPQHF

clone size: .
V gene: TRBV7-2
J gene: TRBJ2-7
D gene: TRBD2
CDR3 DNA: TGTGCCAGCAGCTTTCTAGCGGTTCCTTACGAGCAGTACTTC
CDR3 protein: CASSFLAVPYEQYF

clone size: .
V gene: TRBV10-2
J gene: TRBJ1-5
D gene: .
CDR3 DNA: TGCGCCAGCGGCCACCTACGGGATTCTGATCGCAATCAGCCCCAGCATTTT
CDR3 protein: CASGHLRDSDRNQPQHF

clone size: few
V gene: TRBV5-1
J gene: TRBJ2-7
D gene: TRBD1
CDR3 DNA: TGCGCCAGCAGCGTGGACAGGGTGGACGAGCAGTACTTC
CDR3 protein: CASSVDRVDEQYF

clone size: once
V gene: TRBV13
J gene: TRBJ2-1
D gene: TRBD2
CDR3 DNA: TGTGCCAACAGCTTTCGACTAGCGGGAGTGCCAGAGAAGCAGTTCTTC
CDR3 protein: CANSFRLAGVPEKQFF

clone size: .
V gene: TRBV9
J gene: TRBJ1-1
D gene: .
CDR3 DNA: TGTGCCAGCAGCGTATGGGGGCCTGAAGCTTTCTTT
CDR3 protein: CASSVWGPEAFF

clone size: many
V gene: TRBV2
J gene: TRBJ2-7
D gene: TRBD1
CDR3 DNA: TGTGCCAGCAGTGGTATCCGGGACAGGCGACACCCCTACGAGCAGTACTTC
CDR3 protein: CASSGIRDRRHPYEQYF

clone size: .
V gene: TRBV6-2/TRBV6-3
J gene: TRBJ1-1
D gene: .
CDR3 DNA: TGTGCCAGCAGTTACTCGACGCAGGGAGGGGGCACTGAAGCTTTCTTT
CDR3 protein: CASSYSTQGGGTEAFF

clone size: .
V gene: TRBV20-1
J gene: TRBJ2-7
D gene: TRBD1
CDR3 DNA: TGCAGTGCTCGGGGACAGGACACCTACGAGCAGTACTTC
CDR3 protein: CSARGQDTYEQYF

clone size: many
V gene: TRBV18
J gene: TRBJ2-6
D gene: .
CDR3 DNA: TGTGCCAGCTCACCAATGGGCCACTCTGGGGCCAACGTCCTGACTTTC
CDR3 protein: CASSPMGHSGANVLTF

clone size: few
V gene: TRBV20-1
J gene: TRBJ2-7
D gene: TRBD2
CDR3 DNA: TGCAGTGCTACCCCGGCTAGCGGATCCTACGAGCAGTACTTC
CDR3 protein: CSATPASGSYEQYF

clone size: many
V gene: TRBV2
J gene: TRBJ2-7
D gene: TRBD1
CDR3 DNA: TGTGCCAGCAAGGGGACAGATTTCTACGAGCAGTACTTC
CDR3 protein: CASKGTDFYEQYF

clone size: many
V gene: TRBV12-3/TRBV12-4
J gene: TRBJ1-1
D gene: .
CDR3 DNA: TGTGCCAGCAGTTCGCGAGGGTTGAACACTGAAGCTTTCTTT
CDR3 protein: CASSSRGLNTEAFF